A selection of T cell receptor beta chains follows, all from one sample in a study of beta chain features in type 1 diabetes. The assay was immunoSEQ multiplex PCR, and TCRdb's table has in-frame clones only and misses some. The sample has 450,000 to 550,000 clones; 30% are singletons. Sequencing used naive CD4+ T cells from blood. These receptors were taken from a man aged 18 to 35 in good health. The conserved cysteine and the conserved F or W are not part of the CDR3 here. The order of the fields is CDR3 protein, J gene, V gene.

ASSQDRTNTEAF TRBJ1-1 TRBV4-3
AWNRWGTAQH TRBJ1-5 TRBV30
ASSAGQSSTEAF TRBJ1-1 TRBV7-2
ASSQATSGFREQF TRBJ2-1 TRBV4-1
ASSGAAYEQY TRBJ2-7 TRBV5-1
ASSLPSGETQY TRBJ2-5 TRBV5-1
AWSRTVPRGRVF TRBJ1-4 TRBV30
AWSSGGDGYT TRBJ1-2 TRBV30
AWSVSPAKNIQY TRBJ2-4 TRBV30
ASSKTETQY TRBJ2-5 TRBV21-1
ASSVATASGSGGKFTGELF TRBJ2-2 TRBV9
ASSESGRQPQH TRBJ1-5 TRBV25-1
SARGGQVEF TRBJ2-1 TRBV20-1
ATSSDRTGYFYEQY TRBJ2-7 TRBV15
ASSLGVAGVYEQY TRBJ2-7 TRBV7-2
AISDGDNEQF TRBJ2-1 TRBV10-3
SAHQKETQY TRBJ2-5 TRBV20-1
ASSPGRVYQETQY TRBJ2-5 TRBV18
ASSILWTGELF TRBJ2-2 TRBV19
ASIAGGNNNEQF TRBJ2-1 TRBV2
ASSPKGVDTEAF TRBJ1-1 TRBV9
ASSPGLAHYNEQF TRBJ2-1 TRBV7-9
AYRGFSYNEQF TRBJ2-1 TRBV30
ASSQAAGFGGEQY TRBJ2-7 TRBV14
ASSSKRAQY TRBJ2-5 TRBV5-4
ASSLALPGPYNEQF TRBJ2-1 TRBV7-9
ASSERGEGYGYT TRBJ1-2 TRBV6-1
ASSISLAGPYNEQF TRBJ2-1 TRBV19
ASSMAGSSYNEQF TRBJ2-1 TRBV19
ASRRSGLAGESYEQY TRBJ2-7 TRBV4-1
ASSVTPSYTQY TRBJ2-3 TRBV9
ASSSPFPTDTQY TRBJ2-3 TRBV25-1
ASSRAGGNNEQF TRBJ2-1 TRBV19
ASIFSGPGANVLT TRBJ2-6 TRBV28
SVEEPTGGTYNEQF TRBJ2-1 TRBV29-1
ASSPRTSGHNEQF TRBJ2-1 TRBV7-9
ASSESRLSGANVLT TRBJ2-6 TRBV25-1
AISDDRAGTNEKLF TRBJ1-4 TRBV10-3
ASSLSRGLGEQY TRBJ2-7 TRBV7-2
ASSPTGGRTGELF TRBJ2-2 TRBV28
ASSVAGIAGELF TRBJ2-2 TRBV9
ASSIARSYEQY TRBJ2-7 TRBV19
ASRVNTEAF TRBJ1-1 TRBV28
ASSSLAGFYEQY TRBJ2-7 TRBV27
ASSRMTTRSSYEQY TRBJ2-7 TRBV7-6
ASSQESVIPEQF TRBJ2-1 TRBV4-3
ASSLDPSSYEQY TRBJ2-7 TRBV7-2
ASSGRLEEDTQY TRBJ2-3 TRBV2
ASSFGDTQY TRBJ2-3 TRBV7-2
ASSLRGNQETQY TRBJ2-5 TRBV7-9
SVALRVGRPPGEQY TRBJ2-7 TRBV29-1
ASSPQGQATYEQY TRBJ2-7 TRBV5-1
ASNGPTDTQY TRBJ2-3 TRBV9
ASSLTSGTSEQF TRBJ2-1 TRBV7-3
ASSLLETSGRRNEQF TRBJ2-1 TRBV5-1
ASSEVHQGGETQY TRBJ2-5 TRBV6-1
SVVEGGEKLF TRBJ1-4 TRBV29-1
ASSLSGDAYNEQF TRBJ2-1 TRBV9